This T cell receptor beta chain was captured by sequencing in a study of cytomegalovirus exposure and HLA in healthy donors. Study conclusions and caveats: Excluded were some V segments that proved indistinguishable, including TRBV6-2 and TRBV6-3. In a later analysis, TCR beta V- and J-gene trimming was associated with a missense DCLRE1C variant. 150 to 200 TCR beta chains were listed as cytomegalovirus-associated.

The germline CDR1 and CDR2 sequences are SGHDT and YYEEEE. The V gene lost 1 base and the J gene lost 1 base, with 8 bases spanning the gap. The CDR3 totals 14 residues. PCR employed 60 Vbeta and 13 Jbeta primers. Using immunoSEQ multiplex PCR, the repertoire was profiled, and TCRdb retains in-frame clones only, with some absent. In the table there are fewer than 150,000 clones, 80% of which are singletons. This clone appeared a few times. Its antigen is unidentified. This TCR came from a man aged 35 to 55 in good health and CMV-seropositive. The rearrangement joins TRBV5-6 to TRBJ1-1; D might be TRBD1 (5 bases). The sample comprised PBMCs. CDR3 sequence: CASSLTGGNTEAFF. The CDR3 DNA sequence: TGTGCCAGCAGCTTGACAGGCGGGAACACTGAAGCTTTCTTT. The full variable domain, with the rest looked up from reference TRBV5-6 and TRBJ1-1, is DAGVTQSPTHLIKTRGQQVTLRCSPKSGHDTVSWYQQALGQGPQFIFQYYEEEERQRGNFPDRFSGHQFPNYSSELNVNALLLGDSALYLCASSLTGGNTEAFFGQGTRLTVV.